This T cell receptor (beta chain) derives from a study of prognosis after radiotherapy for stage I lung cancer. About the study: In about 14 patients the disease was a newly diagnosed primary stage I lung tumor, whereas about 5 had oligometastatic NSCLC following surgical resection of the primary tumor. Squamous cell carcinoma affected about 7 patients, adenocarcinoma approximately 11. Every lung cancer patient of the non-small cell type was deemed medically inoperable.

Genomic DNA provided the template from which TCR beta CDR3 was amplified by two-round multiplex PCR. Round one of PCR was performed, and it used primers specific to each TRBV and TRBJ gene. TCRdb re-called the multiplex PCR reads with MiXCR, one entry per CDR3 protein. The data show 8,500 to 13,000 distinct CDR3 sequences, with approximately 50% seen just once and 7% held by the top ten. Node-negative status on CT and PET/CT applied to all patients, none having prior chemotherapy, radiotherapy or other malignancies. This clonotype is labeled medium-sized. This CDR3 has 14 residues. In germline, CDR1 is MRHNA, CDR2 SNTAGT. V lost 6 bases and J lost 8, with 19 bases in between.

Sample: PBMCs, taken before or after stereotactic body radiation therapy (not recorded which). This receptor was taken from a donor of 50 years or more with non-small cell lung cancer. The chain combines TRBV6-4 with TRBJ1-2, with D unclear. In DNA, the CDR3 is TGTGCCAGCAGCCCCAACAGCTTTGTTGGGGGCTACACCTTC. Protein product: CASSPNSFVGGYTF.